These 30 T cell receptor beta chains were all obtained from the same sample, sequenced in a study of OX40 agonist ivuxolimab in advanced cancers. TCRdb's table, derived via immunoSEQ multiplex PCR, lists solely in-frame clones and lacks some. The data contain over 50,000 clones, about nine tenths of them singletons. This material consisted of CD4+ or CD8+ T cells sorted from blood, taken in a trial of the OX40 agonist ivuxolimab. The receptors were gathered from an adult with an advanced solid tumor such as melanoma, head and neck, liver or kidney cancer.

The chain joins TRBV4-3 to TRBJ2-7, with D possibly matching TRBD2 (6 bases). This CDR3 has 15 amino acids. The V and J ends lost 0 bases and 2 bases respectively, with 11 bases between them. In germline, CDR1 is LGHNA, CDR2 YSLEER. The CDR3 reads CASSQDVVAAYEQYF. The DNA of the CDR3 is TGCGCCAGCAGCCAAGATGTTGTAGCGGCCTACGAGCAGTACTTC.

This rearrangement joins TRBV15 to TRBJ2-1; weak D call: TRBD1 (5 bases). CDR3 length: 13 residues. V lost 8 bases and J 4 bases, leaving 12 bases between the germline ends. Germline CDR1 reads LNHNV; CDR2 reads YYDKDF (reference sequence). Here the CDR3 reads CATGQTPYNEQFF. CDR3 nucleotide sequence: TGTGCCACCGGACAAACTCCTTACAATGAGCAGTTCTTC.

The chain joins TRBV2 to TRBJ2-7; 7 bases align to TRBD2. The germline V gene has CDR1 SNHLY and CDR2 FYNNEI. J was trimmed by 0 bases and V by 10 bases; bases with no gene match: 15. The CDR3 runs to 16 residues. CDR3 DNA sequence: TGTGCCACAGAGGGCCTTAGGGGCGGGAGCTCCTACGAGCAGTACTTC. Its translation is CATEGLRGGSSYEQYF.

The V and J genes are TRBV27 and TRBJ1-5; D is perhaps TRBD1 (6 bases). The CDR3 is 14 residues long. V was clipped by 3 bases and J by 3 bases, with 9 bases between them. CDR1 and CDR2 from the germline V gene are MNHEY and SMNVEV (reference sequence). DNA for the CDR3: TGTGCCAGCAGTTTGCAGGGGCACAATCAGCCCCAGCATTTT. Protein: CASSLQGHNQPQHF.

The chain couples TRBV27 to TRBJ1-5; TRBD1 matches at 7 bases. CDR1 MNHEY and CDR2 SMNVEV come from the germline V gene (reference sequence). V gave up 5 bases and J gave up 4 bases; unmatched junction bases: 5. There are 14 residues in the CDR3. CDR3 in DNA: TGTGCCAGCAGTATGGGACAGTCAAATCAGCCCCAGCATTTT. Amino acids: CASSMGQSNQPQHF.

This chain links TRBV28 with TRBJ2-7; D is perhaps TRBD1 (5 bases). The germline V gene encodes CDR1 MDHEN and CDR2 SYDVKM. The CDR3 runs to 12 residues. Trimming removed 4 bases from V and 6 bases from J, with 10 bases in between. CDR3 sequence (DNA): TGTGCCAGCAGTTACGATCAGGGCGAGCAGTACTTC. This translates into CASSYDQGEQYF.

The rearrangement joins TRBV7-6 to TRBJ2-2, with D unclear. CDR3 length: 13 amino acids. Germline loops: CDR1 SGHVS, CDR2 FNYEAQ. V lost 4 bases and J lost 0, with 3 bases in between. CDR3 bases: TGTGCCAGCAGCTCATCGAACACCGGGGAGCTGTTTTTT. Translation gives CASSSSNTGELFF.

This rearrangement joins TRBV2 to TRBJ2-1, with D perhaps TRBD1 (6 bases). The CDR3 extends over 13 amino acids. Trimming stripped 4 bases from V and 3 bases from J, with 7 bases between. The germline CDR1 and CDR2 sequences are SNHLY and FYNNEI. DNA of the CDR3: TGTGCCAGCAGTGCAGGGGACTACAATGAGCAGTTCTTC. This sequence encodes CASSAGDYNEQFF. Complete variable domain (other parts from reference TRBV2 and TRBJ2-1): EPEVTQTPSHQVTQMGQEVILRCVPISNHLYFYWYRQILGQKVEFLVSFYNNEISEKSEIFDDQFSVERPDGSNFTLKIRSTKLEDSAMYFCASSAGDYNEQFFGPGTRLTVL.

The gene calls are TRBV27 and TRBJ2-1, with TRBD1 matching 9 bases. CDR1 and CDR2 (germline): MNHEY, SMNVEV (reference sequence). CDR3 length: 16 residues. V shed 4 bases, J shed 6 bases, and the junction held 10 bases outside the gene matches. For the CDR3, the DNA is TGTGCCAGCAGTTCCCGGGACAGGGCGAAAATCAATGAGCAGTTCTTC. Translating it yields CASSSRDRAKINEQFF.

The rearrangement joins TRBV28 to TRBJ2-7; D perhaps matches TRBD2 (6 bases). The V gene lost 5 bases and the J gene lost 9 bases, with 11 bases spanning the gap. CDR1 MDHEN and CDR2 SYDVKM come from the germline V gene. This CDR3 is 11 amino acids long. The DNA of the CDR3 is TGTGCCAGCAGTATCAGGGACTTGCAGTACTTC. Its translation is CASSIRDLQYF. The full variable domain, its missing parts supplied by reference TRBV28 and TRBJ2-7, is DVKVTQSSRYLVKRTGEKVFLECVQDMDHENMFWYRQDPGLGLRLIYFSYDVKMKEKGDIPEGYSVSREKKERFSLILESASTNQTSMYLCASSIRDLQYFGPGTRLTVT.

This clone has a single count. The chain links TRBV5-1 to TRBJ2-4; 9 nucleotides match TRBD1. Per the germline V gene, CDR1 is SGHRS and CDR2 is YFSETQ. CDR3 length: 16 residues. Trimming cost V 1 base and J 8 bases; bases outside gene matches: 10. The CDR3 here is CASSLSFGNRGHIQYF. DNA of the CDR3: TGCGCCAGCAGCTTGAGTTTCGGGAACAGGGGGCACATTCAGTACTTC.

Of note for this clone: A junction end diverges from the germline sequence, so it may reflect a read error. This sample also contains other DNA sequences that code for the same CDR3. The chain uses TRBV27 and TRBJ1-4; D gene unclear. CDR1 is MNHEY and CDR2 is SMNVEV in the germline V gene (reference sequence). This CDR3 has 11 residues. CDR3 residues: CASSLGEKLFF. As DNA, the CDR3 is TGTGCTAGCAGTTTAGGGGAAAAACTGTTTTTT.

CDR3 region: CASSLTGGETDTQYF. The CDR3 region has the DNA TGTGCCAGCAGCTTAACCGGGGGCGAAACAGATACGCAGTATTTT. This rearrangement joins TRBV7-3 to TRBJ2-3, with D perhaps matching TRBD1 or TRBD2 (6 bases each). The V and J ends lost 0 bases and 3 bases respectively, with 10 bases between them. There are 15 residues in the CDR3. Germline CDR1 reads SGHTA; CDR2 reads FQGTGA.

This chain uses TRBV10-2 with TRBJ2-1, with D tentatively TRBD1 (5 bases). The germline V gene has CDR1 WSHSY and CDR2 SAAADI. Deletions cut 3 bases from V and 10 bases from J, with 10 bases between. The CDR3 spans 12 residues. The DNA of the CDR3 is TGCGCCAGCAGTGAAATGGCAGGGGAGCAGTTCTTC. Amino acid sequence: CASSEMAGEQFF.

The rearrangement uses TRBV27 and TRBJ2-7; 7 bases map to TRBD2. Germline V lookup: CDR1 MNHEY, CDR2 SMNVEV (reference sequence). Trimming cost V 1 base and J 2 bases; bases outside gene matches: 2. The CDR3 length is 14 residues. Here the CDR3 reads CASSLYAGAYEQYF. As DNA, the CDR3 is TGTGCCAGCAGTTTATATGCGGGGGCCTACGAGCAGTACTTC.

The chain carries TRBV27 and TRBJ2-2; 8 bases line up with TRBD2. This CDR3 has 13 residues. Looked up from germline, CDR1 is MNHEY and CDR2 is SMNVEV (reference sequence). V lost 8 bases and J lost 2; bases outside the gene matches: 1. The CDR3 loop reads CASGTRNTGELFF. In DNA, the CDR3 is TGTGCCAGCGGGACTAGAAACACCGGGGAGCTGTTTTTT.

The J gene is TRBJ2-7, the V gene TRBV7-2; D remains ambiguous. The ends were cut back, 4 bases at V and 1 base at J, with 11 bases in the middle. Germline-derived CDR1 and CDR2 are SGHTA and FQGNSA. The CDR3 spans 14 residues. CDR3 sequence (DNA): TGTGCCAGCAGCTCCTGGGATTCTTCCTACGAGCAGTACTTC. Residues: CASSSWDSSYEQYF.

This clone was detected a few times. The sample contains more than one DNA sequence encoding this CDR3. The CDR3 DNA is TGTGCCAGCAGCTTCCGGGATGAGCAGTTCTTC. This gives the protein CASSFRDEQFF. V and J are TRBV11-2 and TRBJ2-1; no clear D. Per germline, CDR1 SGHAT and CDR2 FQNNGV. V was shortened by 3 bases and J by 8 bases, with 5 bases between the two germline ends. The CDR3 runs 11 residues.

This chain links TRBV6-6 with TRBJ2-7; D may correspond to TRBD1 or TRBD2 (5 bases each). V lost 8 bases and J 3 bases, leaving 8 bases between the germline ends. CDR3 length: 11 amino acids. Germline CDR1 is MNHNY and CDR2 is SVGAGI (reference sequence). The CDR3 nucleotides read TGTGCCAGCGGGGACGACTACGAGCAGTACTTC. It is translated as CASGDDYEQYF.

The chain combines TRBV7-9 with TRBJ1-4, with a possible D match to TRBD1 (6 bases). Germline CDR1 and CDR2: SEHNR and FQNEAQ (reference sequence). V shed 5 bases and J shed 6 bases, with 16 bases lying between them. The CDR3 has 15 residues. The CDR3, as DNA: TGTGCCAGCAGCATCTGGACAGAAGAGGATGAAAAACTGTTTTTT. This sequence encodes CASSIWTEEDEKLFF. The whole variable domain, filled in from reference TRBV7-9 and TRBJ1-4, reads DTGVSQNPRHKITKRGQNVTFRCDPISEHNRLYWYRQTLGQGPEFLTYFQNEAQLEKSRLLSDRFSAERPKGSFSTLEIQRTEQGDSAMYLCASSIWTEEDEKLFFGSGTQLSVL.

The chain is built from TRBV30 and TRBJ2-2, with D perhaps TRBD2 (5 bases). The CDR3 loop spans 12 amino acids. In germline, CDR1 is GTSNPN, CDR2 SVGIG (reference sequence). Trimming left V 0 bases short and J 8 bases short, with 7 bases between. As DNA, the CDR3 is TGTGCCTGGAGTGTAGCGGCTGGGGAGCTGTTTTTT. Translated: CAWSVAAGELFF.

J is TRBJ2-5 and V is TRBV7-3, with D possibly TRBD2 on 6 matching bases. The CDR3 sequence is 13 residues long. Trimming removed 5 bases from V and 3 bases from J, with 10 bases in between. Germline V CDR1 and CDR2: SGHTA, FQGTGA. CDR3 nucleotides: TGTGCCAGCAGCGCCGGGACTGAAGAGACCCAGTACTTC. Translated: CASSAGTEETQYF.

This sequence joins TRBV6-4 and TRBJ2-1, with TRBD2 as a possible D gene (5 bases). This CDR3 comprises 15 residues. The germline V gene encodes CDR1 MRHNA and CDR2 SNTAGT. Deletions cut 3 bases from V and 4 bases from J, with 13 bases between. CDR3: CASSEVRVQYNEQFF. The CDR3, as DNA: TGTGCCAGCAGTGAGGTGAGGGTTCAGTACAATGAGCAGTTCTTC.

The chain joins TRBV28 to TRBJ2-7; D not certain. Germline CDR1 MDHEN, CDR2 SYDVKM. CDR3 length: 14 amino acids. V gave up 5 bases and J gave up 5 bases, with 16 bases separating them. In DNA form, the CDR3 reads TGTGCCAGCAGTCCTACTACGCCGGCGGACGAGCAGTACTTC. This encodes CASSPTTPADEQYF.

The chain uses TRBV6-5 and TRBJ2-2; D unclear. This CDR3 comprises 14 residues. V lost 6 bases and J 0 bases, leaving 8 bases between the germline ends. The germline gives CDR1 MNHEY, CDR2 SVGAGI. The chain's CDR3 is CASSTVANTGELFF. CDR3 coding DNA: TGTGCCAGCAGCACAGTCGCGAACACCGGGGAGCTGTTTTTT.

The chain employs TRBV27 and TRBJ2-7; 11 bases fit TRBD2. V dropped 6 bases and J dropped 3; count of bases not matched to a gene: 7. Germline V gene lookup returns CDR1 MNHEY and CDR2 SMNVEV (reference sequence). The CDR3 extends over 15 amino acids. This CDR3 reads CASRYLAGGFYEQYF. The CDR3 bases are TGTGCCAGCAGGTATCTAGCGGGAGGTTTCTACGAGCAGTACTTC.

The chain couples TRBV6-6 to TRBJ2-7; a possible D gene is TRBD1 (6 bases). The germline gives CDR1 MNHNY, CDR2 SVGAGI (reference sequence). The CDR3 has 15 residues. V gave up 6 bases and J gave up 0 bases, with 15 bases separating them. The CDR3 is CASRPDRSYSYEQYF. CDR3 DNA sequence: TGTGCCAGCAGACCCGACAGGAGTTACTCCTACGAGCAGTACTTC.

The chain employs TRBV27 and TRBJ2-2; possibly TRBD2 for D (6 bases). CDR1 and CDR2 (germline): MNHEY, SMNVEV (reference sequence). The CDR3 runs to 19 residues. The V end lost 1 base, the J end lost 6 bases, and 24 bases lay between the germline ends. The CDR3 DNA reads as TGTGCCAGCAGTTTATACCGTCCGATTTCGGCGGCTAGCGCCGGGGAGCTGTTTTTT. Amino acid sequence: CASSLYRPISAASAGELFF.

The gene calls are TRBV28 and TRBJ2-3, with 12 bases matching TRBD2. Germline loops: CDR1 MDHEN, CDR2 SYDVKM. The CDR3 sequence is 18 residues long. V lost 5 bases and J lost 1; bases outside the gene matches: 10. For the CDR3, the DNA is TGTGCCAGCAGTCTTGGGACTAGCGGGCCAAGGGGCACAGATACGCAGTATTTT. Protein product: CASSLGTSGPRGTDTQYF.

This chain uses TRBV5-1 with TRBJ2-7; TRBD1 aligns across 10 bases. The V segment lost 3 bases and the J segment 0 bases; nucleotides outside the gene matches: 0. The length of the CDR3 is 14 residues. Germline CDR1 is SGHRS and CDR2 is YFSETQ. The CDR3 sequence is CASSWDRGSYEQYF. In DNA form, the CDR3 reads TGCGCCAGCAGCTGGGACAGGGGCTCCTACGAGCAGTACTTC.